Below, 7 T cell receptor beta chains from the same sample are listed, as sequenced in a study of tumor and adjacent non-tumor tissue in lung cancer. The library came from three nested PCR rounds adapted from ARM-PCR protocols. Each CDR3 protein gets one entry after TCRdb re-called the multiplex PCR reads with MiXCR. Of 75,000 to 80,000 distinct CDR3 sequences in the sample, 76% were seen once. RNA was extracted from bulk tissue without any cell sorting. More than 3 cm separated this lung sample from the edge of the tumor. The specimen was distant non-tumor lung tissue. The source is a man between 65 and 85 years old with non-small cell lung cancer.

For this clonotype: A much larger clone lies one base from this, so it may be a read error. In this CDR3 the conserved last residue, phenylalanine or tryptophan, is missing, so a read error is likely. CDR3 sequence (DNA): TGTGCCAGCAGCTTGGGGGCGCTAGCTCCTAACGAGCAGTACTCC. This gives the protein CASSLGALAPNEQYS. The chain links TRBV5-4 to TRBJ2-7; D is perhaps TRBD2 (5 bases). Germline lookup yields CDR1 SGHNT and CDR2 YYREEE (reference sequence). The CDR3 has 15 residues. Deletions cut 0 bases from V and 5 bases from J, with 15 bases between.

As regards this clonotype: The junction departs from germline at one end; a sequencing error may be responsible. This rearrangement joins TRBV4-1 to TRBJ1-2, with D perhaps matching TRBD1 (5 bases). Germline V lookup: CDR1 MGHRA, CDR2 YSYEKL. The CDR3 runs to 18 residues. CDR3 sequence: CAGRQEGRTASWDYGYTF. The DNA of the CDR3 is TGCGCCGGCAGACAAGAGGGACGGACGGCCTCGTGGGACTATGGCTACACCTTC.

Comments on this clonotype: A read error may produce the germline difference seen at one junction end. CDR3 DNA sequence: TGCGCCAGCGGAGATATGGGACAGGAAGAAGAGACCCAATACTTC. This translates into CASGDMGQEEETQYF. The chain uses TRBV10-2 and TRBJ2-5; the match to TRBD1 covers 8 bases. The CDR3 is 15 amino acids. Looked up from germline, CDR1 is WSHSY and CDR2 is SAAADI.

With regard to this clonotype: A read error may produce the germline difference seen at one junction end. The gene calls are TRBV6-2 or TRBV6-3 and TRBJ1-1; 8 bases map to TRBD1. Looked up from germline, CDR1 is MNHEY and CDR2 is SVGEGT. This CDR3 is built from 15 residues. CDR3 nucleotide sequence: TGTGTCAGCAGTATGAGACAGGGGATGAACACTGAAGCTTTCTTT. Translation gives CVSSMRQGMNTEAFF.

Notes on this clonotype: The junction departs from the called germline gene at one end, perhaps through a read error. In nucleotides, the CDR3 is TGCGTCAGCAGCCACCCTCTGCCTGCCATGAACATTGAAGCTTTCTTT. Residues: CVSSHPLPAMNIEAFF. This chain joins TRBV4-1 and TRBJ1-1; unclear D gene. Germline CDR1 MGHRA, CDR2 YSYEKL. This CDR3 comprises 16 residues.

The chain couples TRBV28 to TRBJ2-7; a weak D match, TRBD1 (6 bases). Germline CDR1 is MDHEN and CDR2 is SYDVKM. The length of the CDR3 is 12 residues. The CDR3, as DNA: TGTGTCAGTAGCCGGGACACGTACGAGCAGTACTTC. Its protein product is CVSSRDTYEQYF.

This clonotype showed up many times. The chain links TRBV10-2 to TRBJ1-2; D remains unclear. V lost 0 bases and J 4 bases, leaving 12 bases between the germline ends. Germline-derived CDR1 and CDR2 are WSHSY and SAAADI. The CDR3 consists of 15 residues. For the CDR3, the DNA is TGCGCCAGCAGTGAGTCGAGGGATCAGAGCTATGGCTACACCTTC. Protein product: CASSESRDQSYGYTF.